This T cell receptor (beta chain) was sequenced for a study of blood T cell repertoires in COVID-19. At the level of the study: Specimens from acute and convalescent COVID-19 originated in the United States, Italy and Spain. Sample material is recorded as cDNA or gDNA derived from T cells, B-cell-depleted T cells, or PBMCs.

Germline-derived CDR1 and CDR2 are MNHEY and SMNVEV (reference sequence). Losses at the gene ends were 1 base for V and 6 bases for J; bases not matched to a gene: 3. The CDR3 is 14 amino acids. Study processing details: Nucleated cell number was recorded as an estimate derived from reference gene primer amplification. Profiled with immunoSEQ multiplex PCR; TCRdb holds only in-frame clones, not every one. That table gives V, J and clone size, and the DNA gave D and trimming. This sample has over 200,000 clones, with around 80% found just once. This TCR came from a human donor in a cohort sampled during active COVID-19. The chain uses TRBV27 and TRBJ2-7, with 10 bases identical to TRBD2. Specimen: peripheral blood. The CDR3 DNA reads TGTGCCAGCAGTTTATTTGCTAGCGGGAGCGAGCAGTACTTC. Its protein product is CASSLFASGSEQYF.